The sequence of this T cell receptor (beta chain) was determined in a study of T cells in Graves' hyperthyroidism and ophthalmopathy. The J segment lost 5 bases and the V segment lost 1 base, leaving 4 bases of the junction unmatched. This CDR3 spans 15 amino acids. Germline assignment: CDR1 KGHSH and CDR2 LQKENI. The CDR3 regions of TCR beta were amplified from RNA transcripts. Researchers ran a first-round RT-PCR on the TCR CDR3 using the HTBI primer set. In TCRdb, the multiplex PCR reads were re-called with MiXCR into one record per CDR3 protein. The repertoire holds about 260,000 distinct CDR3 sequences, with roughly 15% as singletons. This clonotype was found many times.

This clonotype originated in a woman aged 18 to 35 with Graves' ophthalmopathy. Sequenced input: blood. This sequence joins TRBV18 and TRBJ2-7, with 11 bases lining up with TRBD2. CDR3 loop: CASSPRTSGFHEQYF. DNA of the CDR3: TGTGCCAGCTCACCACGGACTAGCGGGTTCCACGAGCAGTACTTC. The full variable domain, rest sourced from reference TRBV18 and TRBJ2-7, is NAGVMQNPRHLVRRRGQEARLRCSPMKGHSHVYWYRQLPEEGLKFMVYLQKENIIDESGMPKERFSAEFPKEGPSILRIQQVVRGDSAAYFCASSPRTSGFHEQYFGPGTRLTVT.